One sample yielded the 9 T cell receptor beta chains listed below, sequenced in a study of blood T cell repertoires in COVID-19. Clones were sequenced by immunoSEQ multiplex PCR, and TCRdb holds only the in-frame ones, with some missing. Among a few hundred thousand clones listed, approximately 83% were seen once. Material: PBMCs or T cells enriched from blood (not recorded which). These receptors all come from a man aged 45 to 65 who had recovered from COVID-19.

The rearrangement joins TRBV9 to TRBJ1-5, with 9 bases lining up with TRBD1. Looked up from germline, CDR1 is SGDLS and CDR2 is YYNGEE. V lost 3 bases and J lost 4; bases outside the gene matches: 2. CDR3 length equals 14 residues. The CDR3: CASSAGTGNQPQHF. CDR3 in DNA: TGTGCCAGCAGCGCCGGGACAGGGAATCAGCCCCAGCATTTT.

The rearrangement uses TRBV29-1 and TRBJ1-3; no clear D gene. Trimming took 5 bases from V and 4 from J, leaving 12 bases between them. The CDR3 is 13 residues long. Germline CDR1 and CDR2: SQVTM and ANQGSEA. The DNA for the CDR3 is TGCAGCGTTCGGTTTGAGGCGGGAAACACCATATATTTT. This gives the protein CSVRFEAGNTIYF.

The rearrangement joins TRBV11-2 to TRBJ2-7; 11 bases map to TRBD2. The CDR3 consists of 13 residues. V shed 5 bases and J 12 bases; nucleotides not matched to a gene: 9. Germline CDR1 SGHAT, CDR2 FQNNGV. The CDR3, as DNA: TGTGCCAGCAGCCATGGACTAGCGGGTCTACGGTACTTC. Its translation: CASSHGLAGLRYF.

V is TRBV7-2 and J is TRBJ2-1; 7 nucleotides align to TRBD2. CDR3 length: 13 amino acids. V shed 5 bases and J 12 bases; nucleotides not matched to a gene: 10. Germline CDR1 and CDR2: SGHTA and FQGNSA. CDR3 in amino acids: CASSVEGQRGQFF. The CDR3 DNA reads TGTGCCAGCAGCGTCGAGGGCCAGCGGGGGCAGTTCTTC.

Ten or more counts support this clone. V and J are TRBV7-2 and TRBJ2-7; 13 nucleotides match TRBD2. The J segment lost 8 bases and the V segment lost 5 bases, leaving 9 bases of the junction unmatched. Germline-derived CDR1 and CDR2 are SGHTA and FQGNSA. The CDR3 has 15 amino acids. The CDR3 region is CASSPGTSGTVKQYF. The CDR3 nucleotides are TGTGCCAGCAGCCCCGGGACTAGCGGGACCGTTAAGCAGTACTTC. The variable domain in full, with the rest retrieved from reference TRBV7-2 and TRBJ2-7, is GAGVSQSPSNKVTEKGKDVELRCDPISGHTALYWYRQSLGQGLEFLIYFQGNSAPDKSGLPSDRFSAERTGGSVSTLTIQRTQQEDSAVYLCASSPGTSGTVKQYFGPGTRLTVT.

V usage is TRBV30 and J usage is TRBJ2-3; possibly TRBD1 for D (6 bases). Germline assignment: CDR1 GTSNPN and CDR2 SVGIG (reference sequence). This CDR3 comprises 15 residues. V lost 1 base and J 6 bases, leaving 17 bases between the germline ends. The CDR3 protein is CAWSGQGKIVDTQYF. DNA of the CDR3: TGTGCCTGGAGTGGGCAGGGGAAAATAGTGGATACGCAGTATTTT.

CDR3 protein: CASSLTGWDRGFGTQYF. The CDR3 nucleotides are TGTGCCAGCAGCTTAACGGGGTGGGACAGAGGTTTCGGGACCCAGTACTTC. V and J are TRBV7-3 and TRBJ2-5, with TRBD1 identical over 7 bases. This CDR3 spans 17 amino acids. Germline loops: CDR1 SGHTA, CDR2 FQGTGA. The V segment lost 0 bases and the J segment 7 bases; nucleotides outside the gene matches: 14.

The V and J genes are TRBV5-1 and TRBJ1-1, with a possible D match to TRBD1 (5 bases). Per the germline V gene, CDR1 is SGHRS and CDR2 is YFSETQ. The CDR3 covers 15 residues. V lost 4 bases and J lost 4, with 17 bases in between. CDR3 region: CASSLGGTRGTEAFF. The CDR3 DNA follows: TGCGCCAGCAGCCTAGGAGGGACTAGGGGCACTGAAGCTTTCTTT.

This chain connects TRBV5-1 to TRBJ1-1; tentative D call: TRBD1 (5 bases). This CDR3 spans 14 amino acids. Germline assignment: CDR1 SGHRS and CDR2 YFSETQ. The ends were cut back, 0 bases at V and 6 bases at J, with 12 bases in the middle. The CDR3 loop is CASSLASTAAEAFF. In DNA, the CDR3 is TGCGCCAGCAGCTTGGCCTCGACAGCCGCTGAAGCTTTCTTT.